A single sample gave rise to the 23 T cell receptor beta chains below, sequenced in a study of T cell repertoires in ileal Crohn's disease. Using immunoSEQ multiplex PCR, the repertoire was profiled, and TCRdb retains in-frame clones only, with some absent. This table has about 4,500 clones, roughly 70% appearing once. Sequencing was done on a sample of ileal tissue. The receptors stem from an adult with Crohn's disease.

The chain links TRBV11-2 to TRBJ2-2; TRBD1 matches 8 bases. This CDR3 has 17 amino acids. CDR1 and CDR2 (germline): SGHAT, FQNNGV. V was pared by 2 bases and J by 4 bases, with 9 bases of the junction left unmatched. The CDR3 reads CASSLSVRGHSTGELFF. CDR3 bases: TGTGCCAGCAGCTTATCGGTCAGGGGGCATTCCACCGGGGAGCTGTTTTTT.

The gene calls are TRBV27 and TRBJ1-5; D is undetermined. The germline gives CDR1 MNHEY, CDR2 SMNVEV (reference sequence). The ends were cut back, 6 bases at V and 2 bases at J, with 5 bases in the middle. The CDR3 sequence is 12 residues long. The CDR3 DNA reads as TGTGCCAGCAGGGCCCGCAATCAGCCCCAGCATTTT. It yields the protein CASRARNQPQHF.

The genes are TRBV29-1 and TRBJ2-7; 8 nucleotides agree with TRBD2. CDR1 and CDR2 from the germline V gene are SQVTM and ANQGSEA. J was trimmed by 6 bases and V by 6 bases; bases with no gene match: 16. The CDR3 covers 15 residues. In nucleotides, the CDR3 is TGCAGCGTCGCCCTTGGGCTAGCGGGTTTCGGCGAGCAGTACTTC. Translation gives CSVALGLAGFGEQYF.

J is TRBJ1-3 and V is TRBV28; no definite D call. The germline V gene encodes CDR1 MDHEN and CDR2 SYDVKM. CDR3 length: 13 amino acids. The V gene lost 6 bases and the J gene lost 8 bases, with 14 bases spanning the gap. The CDR3 coding sequence is TGTGCCAGCAGCGCGGGTAGGAGTGACACCATATATTTT. Translated: CASSAGRSDTIYF.

This chain connects TRBV6-6 to TRBJ1-5; the D gene is possibly TRBD1 (5 bases). Trimming cost V 10 bases and J 1 base, with 8 bases left between them. The CDR3 has 12 amino acids. Germline lookup yields CDR1 MNHNY and CDR2 SVGAGI (reference sequence). CDR3 residues: CATGGSNQPQHF. CDR3 DNA: TGTGCCACGGGGGGGAGCAATCAGCCCCAGCATTTT.

This clone has more than one count but fewer than ten. The chain carries TRBV30 and TRBJ1-1; no definite D call. The V end lost 0 bases, the J end lost 11 bases, and 13 bases lay between the germline ends. The germline V gene has CDR1 GTSNPN and CDR2 SVGIG (reference sequence). The CDR3 has 12 residues. This CDR3 reads CAWSVSGYKAFF. CDR3 coding DNA: TGTGCCTGGAGTGTTTCAGGTTATAAGGCTTTCTTT.

V gene TRBV6-4 combines with J gene TRBJ1-1; possible D gene TRBD1, 6 bases. This CDR3 contains 14 residues. V lost 0 bases and J 11 bases, leaving 16 bases between the germline ends. Per germline, CDR1 MRHNA and CDR2 SNTAGT. CDR3 in DNA: TGTGCCAGCAGTGACTCGAGGCAGGGGATTCGGGCTTTCTTT. Translated: CASSDSRQGIRAFF.

V is TRBV29-1 and J is TRBJ2-1; 14 nucleotides line up with TRBD2. V shed 7 bases and J 7 bases; nucleotides not matched to a gene: 9. Germline V CDR1 and CDR2: SQVTM, ANQGSEA. The CDR3 has 15 residues. Here the CDR3 reads CSAGRTSGRRNEQFF. In DNA, the CDR3 is TGCAGCGCCGGTCGGACTAGCGGGAGGAGGAATGAGCAGTTCTTC.

This clone was observed a few times. V and J are TRBV30 and TRBJ1-1; 7 positions match TRBD1. Trimming removed 6 bases from V and 4 bases from J; junction bases left unmatched: 5. Germline CDR1 GTSNPN, CDR2 SVGIG (reference sequence). The CDR3 has 12 amino acids. CDR3 amino acids: CACQQGRTEAFF. For the CDR3, the DNA is TGTGCCTGCCAACAGGGGCGCACTGAAGCTTTCTTT.

The V gene is TRBV6-1, the J gene TRBJ1-4; D may be TRBD1 (5 bases). Germline CDR1 reads MNHNS; CDR2 reads SASEGT. The germline V and J ends were trimmed by 0 bases and 3 bases, with 8 bases remaining between them. This CDR3 is 15 amino acids long. The DNA of the CDR3 is TGTGCCAGCAGTGAAGCGCTAGGGGCTAATGAAAAACTGTTTTTT. Translation: CASSEALGANEKLFF.

The chain combines TRBV10-3 with TRBJ1-5, with D possibly matching TRBD1 (6 bases). The CDR3 totals 16 residues. The germline V gene has CDR1 ENHRY and CDR2 SYGVKD. V lost 0 bases to trimming and J lost 3 bases, with 12 bases between them. The CDR3 loop reads CAISESGGLVNQPQHF. CDR3 nucleotide sequence: TGTGCCATCAGTGAGTCCGGGGGGCTAGTCAATCAGCCCCAGCATTTT.

This clone was seen a few times. The J gene is TRBJ1-3, the V gene TRBV10-3; the match to TRBD1 covers 9 bases. V was pared by 5 bases and J by 0 bases, with 5 bases of the junction left unmatched. Germline V gene data show CDR1 as ENHRY and CDR2 as SYGVKD. CDR3 length: 16 amino acids. CDR3 DNA: TGTGCCATCAGTTACGGGACAGGGAACTCTGGAAACACCATATATTTT. The encoded protein is CAISYGTGNSGNTIYF.

J is TRBJ1-5 and V is TRBV7-6; a possible D gene is TRBD1 (5 bases). V was clipped by 0 bases and J by 0 bases, with 18 bases between them. Germline values: CDR1 SGHVS, CDR2 FNYEAQ. The CDR3 runs 19 residues. The CDR3 loop is CASSLAAGRGVNSNQPQHF. CDR3 nucleotides: TGTGCCAGCAGCTTAGCCGCGGGGAGAGGGGTCAATAGCAATCAGCCCCAGCATTTT. The complete variable domain, with remaining parts taken from reference TRBV7-6 and TRBJ1-5, reads GAGVSQSPRYKVTKRGQDVALRCDPISGHVSLYWYRQALGQGPEFLTYFNYEAQQDKSGLPNDRFSAERPEGSISTLTIQRTEQRDSAMYRCASSLAAGRGVNSNQPQHFGDGTRLSIL.

Only a few counts were recorded for this clone. The rearrangement uses TRBV4-1 and TRBJ1-2; D remains ambiguous. CDR1 and CDR2 from the germline V gene are MGHRA and YSYEKL. The germline V and J ends were trimmed by 0 bases and 10 bases, with 15 bases remaining between them. The length of the CDR3 is 14 residues. CDR3 region: CASSQDRTATTYTF. The DNA for the CDR3 is TGCGCCAGCAGCCAAGATCGAACAGCTACGACCTACACCTTC.

The rearrangement joins TRBV5-4 to TRBJ1-1; D may be TRBD1 (6 bases). The CDR3 consists of 16 residues. The germline gives CDR1 SGHNT, CDR2 YYREEE (reference sequence). Trimming cost V 3 bases and J 0 bases, with 15 bases left between them. This chain's CDR3 is CASSSWGLSMNTEAFF. The CDR3 DNA follows: TGTGCCAGCAGCTCCTGGGGGCTTTCTATGAACACTGAAGCTTTCTTT.

This clone turned up a few times. The chain uses TRBV7-9 and TRBJ1-2; 9 positions match TRBD1. CDR1 is SEHNR, CDR2 FQNEAQ, per germline (reference sequence). With V trimmed by 0 bases and J by 7 bases, 0 bases remained unmatched. This CDR3 contains 13 residues. The CDR3 is CASSLATGGGYTF. The CDR3 nucleotides read TGTGCCAGCAGCTTAGCGACAGGGGGTGGCTACACCTTC.

The gene calls are TRBV5-1 and TRBJ2-2; 10 positions agree with TRBD2. Looked up from germline, CDR1 is SGHRS and CDR2 is YFSETQ. The CDR3 is 16 residues long. Losses at the gene ends were 0 bases for V and 1 base for J; bases not matched to a gene: 0. In DNA form, the CDR3 reads TGCGCCAGCAGCTTGGGGACTAGCGGGAACACCGGGGAGCTGTTTTTT. Translating gives CASSLGTSGNTGELFF.

The rearrangement uses TRBV5-1 and TRBJ2-1; TRBD2 aligns across 9 bases. V dropped 4 bases and J dropped 7; count of bases not matched to a gene: 6. The V gene's germline CDR1 is SGHRS and CDR2 YFSETQ. This CDR3 is built from 14 residues. The DNA of the CDR3 is TGCGCCAGCAGCGCGGGAGGGTATATGAATGAGCAGTTCTTC. Its protein is CASSAGGYMNEQFF.

This clone has only one observation. The V and J genes are TRBV6-1 and TRBJ1-1; 9 bases fit TRBD1. With V trimmed by 6 bases and J by 6 bases, 5 bases remained unmatched. The CDR3 has 13 residues. Looked up from germline, CDR1 is MNHNS and CDR2 is SASEGT. CDR3: CASRLTGGPEAFF. For the CDR3, the DNA is TGTGCCAGCAGGTTAACAGGGGGCCCTGAAGCTTTCTTT.

The chain joins TRBV12-5 to TRBJ2-3; D may be TRBD2 (6 bases). The CDR3 totals 16 residues. V lost 1 base and J lost 3, with 14 bases in between. Germline V gene sequence: CDR1 LGHNT, CDR2 FRNRAP. Here the CDR3 reads CASGLGQTEGTDTQYF. The CDR3 DNA sequence: TGTGCTAGTGGTTTGGGACAGACGGAGGGGACAGATACGCAGTATTTT.

The genes are TRBV9 and TRBJ1-2; D gene uncertain. V was clipped by 2 bases and J by 13 bases, with 12 bases between them. This CDR3 contains 11 residues. The V gene's germline CDR1 is SGDLS and CDR2 YYNGEE. CDR3 DNA sequence: TGTGCCAGCAGCGTCATGGGTGAGCGCACCTTC. Translating gives CASSVMGERTF.

The chain carries TRBV28 and TRBJ2-7, with 8 bases fitting TRBD1. This CDR3 contains 15 residues. With 7 bases clipped from V and 0 bases from J, the junction kept 8 bases outside the gene matches. Germline CDR1 MDHEN, CDR2 SYDVKM. CDR3 protein: CASTMAGGVSYEQYF. In DNA form, the CDR3 reads TGTGCCAGCACCATGGCAGGGGGCGTCTCCTACGAGCAGTACTTC.

This rearrangement joins TRBV6-5 to TRBJ2-7; 11 bases are a match to TRBD1. V trimming: 8 bases; J trimming: 2 bases; junction bases outside the gene matches: 2. The CDR3 consists of 13 residues. CDR1 and CDR2 from the germline V gene are MNHEY and SVGAGI. The CDR3 loop reads CASRGQGAYEQYF. Written as DNA, the CDR3 is TGTGCCAGCCGGGGACAGGGGGCCTACGAGCAGTACTTC.